Each of the 21 T cell receptor beta chains below was sequenced from the same sample in a study of metastatic and nonmetastatic thyroid tumors (dated by TCRdb to 2020 to 2021). The library was prepared using PCR. Sequencing used an Illumina HiSeq 4000. The public sequencing data were trimmed at Q25 with fastp and processed into clonotypes with MiXCR by TCRdb, which kept only in-frame beta chains. The sample table contains over 65,000 clones; only one count was recorded for 12% of them. Together, the top ten hold around 10% of the sample. No treatment had been received by any patient before thyroid surgery. The sample was tumor tissue. All receptors derive from a female donor with papillary thyroid cancer or a benign thyroid nodule (not recorded which). Some clones in this sample may be carry-over from other donors' samples.

This chain uses TRBV11-3 with TRBJ2-2, with D perhaps being TRBD1 or TRBD2 (5 bases each). The V end was cut by 9 bases, the J end by 9 bases, with 20 bases between. The CDR3 is 14 residues long. Germline V gene sequence: CDR1 SGHNT, CDR2 YENEEA. CDR3 in amino acids: CASRSGPSARELFF. The CDR3, as DNA: TGTGCCAGTAGGTCGGGACCCAGCGCACGGGAGCTGTTTTTT. The whole variable domain, filled in from reference TRBV11-3 and TRBJ2-2, reads EAGVVQSPRYKIIEKKQPVAFWCNPISGHNTLYWYLQNLGQGPELLIRYENEEAVDDSQLPKDRFSAERLKGVDSTLKIQPAELGDSAVYLCASRSGPSARELFFGEGSRLTVL.

On this clone: A much larger clone sits a single nucleotide away, making a read error possible. The V gene is TRBV19, the J gene TRBJ2-1, with D maybe TRBD2 (6 bases). Trimming shortened V by 10 bases and J by 4 bases, and 17 bases separated the two germline ends. CDR1 and CDR2 from the germline V gene are LNHDA and SQIVND (reference sequence). The CDR3 has 14 amino acids. The CDR3 reads CATRTIGPYNEQFF. CDR3 nucleotides: TGTGCCACCCGGACTATCGGGCCTTACAATGAGCAGTTCTTC.

Ten or more counts support this clone. Additional DNA sequences in this sample encode the identical CDR3. This rearrangement joins TRBV4-2 to TRBJ1-4; 7 bases match TRBD1. The junction had 3 bases not matched to a gene; V was cut back by 4 bases and J by 4 bases. Germline CDR1 LGHNA, CDR2 YNFKEQ. The CDR3 is 14 residues long. The CDR3 region has the DNA TGTGCCAGCAGCCCTGACAGGGATAATGAAAAACTGTTTTTT. Its protein is CASSPDRDNEKLFF.

This clone was seen repeatedly, ten times or more. The chain employs TRBV6-5 and TRBJ1-2; D is perhaps TRBD1 (6 bases). The germline V and J ends were trimmed by 0 bases and 6 bases, with 8 bases remaining between them. The CDR3 loop spans 13 amino acids. Per the germline V gene, CDR1 is MNHEY and CDR2 is SVGAGI. The CDR3 sequence is CASSYSNRDGYTF. The CDR3 DNA is TGTGCCAGCAGTTACTCGAACAGGGATGGCTACACCTTC.

Remarks on this clone: Other DNA sequences from this sample encode an identical CDR3 as well. The J gene is TRBJ1-4, the V gene TRBV2; maybe TRBD1 (5 bases). V was cut by 5 bases and J by 8 bases, with 12 bases left in between. The CDR3 contains 13 residues. Germline V gene data show CDR1 as SNHLY and CDR2 as FYNNEI. The CDR3 is CASSRREGEKLFF. Here the CDR3 DNA reads TGTGCCAGCAGTCGCAGGGAGGGAGAAAAACTGTTTTTT.

Concerning this clone: A much larger clone is a single base away; this may be a read error. The genes are TRBV27 and TRBJ2-7; perhaps TRBD2 as D (6 bases). V gave up 6 bases and J gave up 5 bases, with 14 bases separating them. This CDR3 spans 13 amino acids. Germline lookup yields CDR1 MNHEY and CDR2 SMNVEV (reference sequence). The CDR3 nucleotides are TGTGCCAGCAGGGAGGGGTATTACGACGAGCAGTACTTC. It translates to CASREGYYDEQYF.

This clone came up a few times. This sequence may be a read error, since a much larger clone differs from it by one base. The chain uses TRBV10-3 and TRBJ1-6, with D possibly matching TRBD1 (5 bases). Germline CDR1 reads ENHRY; CDR2 reads SYGVKD. V was cut by 3 bases and J by 8 bases, with 17 bases left in between. CDR3 length: 16 residues. The CDR3 DNA is TGTGCCATCAGTGATCTGGGGCAGGGTTACGATTCACCCCTCCACTTT. Its translation: CAISDLGQGYDSPLHF.

In the case of this clone: The junction departs from germline at one end; a sequencing error may be responsible. The genes are TRBV5-1 and TRBJ1-2; 10 bases fit TRBD1. This CDR3 contains 15 residues. Germline lookup yields CDR1 SGHRS and CDR2 YFSETQ. This CDR3 is CANSMTGGFRYCYTF. CDR3 sequence (DNA): TGCGCCAACAGCATGACAGGGGGCTTTCGCTATTGCTACACCTTC.

In its sample, this clone was seen many times. The J gene is TRBJ2-2, the V gene TRBV11-2, with 14 bases matching TRBD2. V lost 2 bases, J lost 10 bases, and 12 bases stayed unmatched. Germline V gene lookup returns CDR1 SGHAT and CDR2 FQNNGV. This CDR3 region has 18 residues. As DNA, the CDR3 is TGTGCCAGCAGCTTATATGTACTGGGACTAGCGGGAGTAGCGGAGCTGTTTTTT. The encoded protein is CASSLYVLGLAGVAELFF.

This clone was seen many times. V usage is TRBV20-1 and J usage is TRBJ2-5, with 7 bases identical to TRBD1. The CDR3 extends over 16 amino acids. Germline CDR1 DFQATT, CDR2 SNEGSKA (reference sequence). Trimming at V came to 5 bases and at J to 5 bases, leaving 17 bases not matched to a gene. The DNA of the CDR3 is TGCAGTGCTCCTTTATCATCGACAGGGATGGGTGAGACCCAGTACTTC. This sequence encodes CSAPLSSTGMGETQYF.

In its sample, this clone was seen many times. V gene TRBV18 combines with J gene TRBJ1-1; TRBD1 agrees at 9 bases. J was trimmed by 1 base and V by 3 bases; bases with no gene match: 9. Germline V gives CDR1 KGHSH, CDR2 LQKENI. The length of the CDR3 is 17 residues. CDR3 coding DNA: TGTGCCAGCTCACCCGTCCCGGGACAGGGACCGAACACTGAAGCTTTCTTT. Translating it yields CASSPVPGQGPNTEAFF.

In its sample, this clone was seen many times. The chain couples TRBV20-1 to TRBJ2-1, with TRBD2 matching 11 bases. Per the germline V gene, CDR1 is DFQATT and CDR2 is SNEGSKA (reference sequence). This CDR3 contains 16 residues. The V and J ends lost 3 bases and 2 bases, in that order; junction bases with no gene match: 6. The CDR3 loop reads CSARAGTSGAYNEQFF. Written as DNA, the CDR3 is TGCAGTGCTAGGGCGGGGACTAGCGGTGCCTACAATGAGCAGTTCTTC.

This clone was seen only a few times. A clone one base away is much larger, so this may be a read error. Different DNA sequences within this sample yield the same CDR3. The chain links TRBV14 to TRBJ2-7, with D unclear. Germline V lookup: CDR1 SGHDN, CDR2 FVKESK. CDR3 length: 12 residues. The DNA of the CDR3 is TGCGCCAGCAGCCAAATTGCGAACGAGCAGTACTTC. Its translation is CASSQIANEQYF.

As to this clone: A much larger clonotype is one base distant, so this may be a read error. The chain recombines TRBV7-2 with TRBJ2-5; TRBD1 matches 11 bases. The trim removed 7 bases at V and 4 bases at J, leaving 8 bases unmatched. The CDR3 extends over 15 amino acids. Looked up from germline, CDR1 is SGHTA and CDR2 is FQGNSA. CDR3 protein: CASILLGTGGETQYF. In DNA form, the CDR3 reads TGTGCCAGCATCCTACTAGGGACAGGGGGAGAGACCCAGTACTTC.

At least ten counts were recorded for this clone. The CDR3 DNA reads as TGTGCCAGTAGTATAGATCTGGACAGGGAAATGAACACTGAAGCTTTCTTT. Protein sequence: CASSIDLDREMNTEAFF. The chain is built from TRBV19 and TRBJ1-1, with 8 bases fitting TRBD1. This CDR3 spans 17 amino acids. In germline, CDR1 is LNHDA, CDR2 SQIVND (reference sequence). V was clipped by 0 bases and J by 0 bases; unmatched bases: 6.

This clone came up many times. Written as DNA, the CDR3 is TGTGCCATCAGTGAAGGCCTCGGAGAGACCCAGTACTTC. Translated, it gives CAISEGLGETQYF. The chain combines TRBV10-3 with TRBJ2-5, with D unresolved. V was shortened by 3 bases and J by 4 bases, with 9 bases between the two germline ends. The germline V gene has CDR1 ENHRY and CDR2 SYGVKD. The CDR3 consists of 13 residues.

This clone occurred a few times. A read error is possible here, since a much larger clone lies one base away. The chain joins TRBV2 to TRBJ2-1; 13 bases agree with TRBD2. The V segment lost 8 bases and the J segment 5 bases; nucleotides outside the gene matches: 6. CDR1 and CDR2 (germline): SNHLY, FYNNEI. CDR3 length: 15 residues. CDR3 sequence reads: CASRLTSGRNNEQFF. DNA for the CDR3: TGTGCCAGCCGGCTGACTAGCGGGAGGAACAATGAGCAGTTCTTC.

At least ten counts were recorded for this clone. The V call is TRBV30, the J call TRBJ1-2; 10 nucleotides align to TRBD1. The CDR3 covers 17 residues. The V gene end was trimmed by 0 bases and the J gene end by 4 bases; junction bases not matched to a gene: 11. The germline gives CDR1 GTSNPN, CDR2 SVGIG (reference sequence). The CDR3 loop reads CAWSVPTLGTGAYGYTF. CDR3 in DNA: TGTGCCTGGAGTGTACCAACCTTAGGGACAGGGGCCTATGGCTACACCTTC.

Only a few counts were recorded for this clone. The CDR3 here is CATSLRGRTGKETQYF. CDR3 nucleotides: TGTGCCACCTCCCTTCGTGGCAGGACAGGCAAGGAGACCCAGTACTTC. This chain links TRBV24-1 with TRBJ2-5, with 7 bases lining up with TRBD1. J was trimmed by 5 bases and V by 9 bases; bases with no gene match: 17. The CDR3 totals 16 residues. Per the germline V gene, CDR1 is KGHDR and CDR2 is SFDVKD.

This clone was detected ten times or more. The rearrangement joins TRBV29-1 to TRBJ2-7; D perhaps matches TRBD1 (7 bases). Germline assignment: CDR1 SQVTM and CDR2 ANQGSEA. V lost 6 bases and J 5 bases, leaving 17 bases between the germline ends. The CDR3 consists of 13 residues. The CDR3 protein is CSVDSFRGDEQYF. CDR3 bases: TGCAGCGTGGATTCGTTCAGGGGGGACGAGCAGTACTTC.

The chain uses TRBV20-1 and TRBJ1-2, with TRBD1 matching 7 bases. The CDR3 consists of 15 residues. Trimming at V came to 4 bases and at J to 4 bases, leaving 12 bases not matched to a gene. The germline gives CDR1 DFQATT, CDR2 SNEGSKA (reference sequence). The CDR3 DNA reads as TGCAGTGCTACAGACACAGGGGCGACAGGCTATGGCTACACCTTC. Translated: CSATDTGATGYGYTF.